The 4 T cell receptor beta chains presented below share a single source sample, sequenced in a study of shared clonotypes between healthy human individuals. Naive CD8 cells lacked CD45RO, underwent positive selection for CCR7 and left out terminally differentiated effector memory CD45RA+ cells. Profiled with immunoSEQ multiplex PCR; TCRdb holds only in-frame clones, not every one. Of over 2,000,000 clones in the sample, 85% to 95% were seen once. What was sequenced was naive CD8+ T cells from PBMCs. These TCRs come from a young man in good health. Some clones in this sample may be carry-over from other donors' samples.

Remarks on this clone: Other DNA sequences from this sample encode an identical CDR3 as well. For the CDR3, the DNA is TGTGCCAGCAGTTTAGGAGGAAGAGAGACCCAGTACTTC. Translated, it gives CASSLGGRETQYF. The chain has TRBV28 and TRBJ2-5; D is perhaps TRBD2 (5 bases). Trimming cost V 2 bases and J 4 bases, with 8 bases left between them. CDR3 length: 13 residues. Germline V gene lookup returns CDR1 MDHEN and CDR2 SYDVKM.

In this sample, this clone turned up once. This chain uses TRBV7-9 with TRBJ2-1; D not certain. CDR1 and CDR2 (germline): SEHNR, FQNEAQ (reference sequence). The CDR3 has 14 residues. V lost 5 bases, J lost 0 bases, and 8 bases lay in between. The CDR3 loop reads CASSGKNSYNEQFF. The CDR3 DNA reads as TGTGCCAGCAGCGGCAAAAACTCCTACAATGAGCAGTTCTTC.

V is TRBV28 and J is TRBJ1-2; 7 bases agree with TRBD1. The CDR3 spans 13 residues. Looked up from germline, CDR1 is MDHEN and CDR2 is SYDVKM. V was clipped by 5 bases and J by 8 bases; unmatched bases: 8. CDR3 coding DNA: TGTGCCAGCAGTCACAGGGGAGTTGGGGGCTACACCTTC. Translating it yields CASSHRGVGGYTF.

The gene calls are TRBV7-8 and TRBJ2-5; D is possibly TRBD1 (6 bases). This CDR3 contains 16 residues. Trimming left V 1 base short and J 5 bases short, with 17 bases between. Germline loops: CDR1 SGHVS, CDR2 FQNEAQ. The CDR3 protein is CASSLVGGESGETQYF. The CDR3 nucleotides read TGTGCCAGCAGCTTAGTAGGGGGAGAGTCGGGGGAGACCCAGTACTTC.